This entry lists 19 T cell receptor beta chains sequenced from one sample in a study of blood T cell repertoires in COVID-19. Generated by immunoSEQ multiplex PCR, the TCRdb table keeps only in-frame clones and is missing some. The table has roughly 100,000 clones, roughly 89% seen once. The sequencing input was peripheral blood. These receptors were taken from a human donor in a cohort sampled during active COVID-19.

The CDR3 region is CASSFHSSYEQYF. CDR3 sequence (DNA): TGTGCCAGCAGTTTTCACAGCTCCTACGAGCAGTACTTC. The chain employs TRBV27 and TRBJ2-7; D is unclear. This CDR3 is built from 13 residues. Per the germline V gene, CDR1 is MNHEY and CDR2 is SMNVEV (reference sequence). Trimming shortened V by 3 bases and J by 0 bases, and 6 bases separated the two germline ends.

This chain uses TRBV7-3 with TRBJ2-1, with D possibly being TRBD2 (5 bases). From germline, CDR1 is SGHTA and CDR2 FQGTGA. The CDR3 covers 14 residues. V was clipped by 6 bases and J by 6 bases, with 15 bases between them. The CDR3 region is CASSISGIGNEQFF. The CDR3 DNA sequence: TGTGCCAGCAGTATCTCCGGGATTGGCAATGAGCAGTTCTTC.

This chain uses TRBV28 with TRBJ2-1, with 13 bases fitting TRBD2. The CDR3 is 18 residues long. Looked up from germline, CDR1 is MDHEN and CDR2 is SYDVKM. V was clipped by 4 bases and J by 4 bases; unmatched bases: 10. The CDR3 sequence: CASSSQRLAGGQYNEQFF. In nucleotides, the CDR3 is TGTGCCAGCAGTTCCCAGAGACTAGCGGGAGGTCAATACAATGAGCAGTTCTTC.

The rearrangement links TRBV6-1 to TRBJ2-2; no clear D. Trimming left V 0 bases short and J 3 bases short, with 2 bases between. The CDR3 totals 13 residues. Germline V gene data show CDR1 as MNHNS and CDR2 as SASEGT. CDR3 residues: CASSEAYTGELFF. The CDR3 nucleotides read TGTGCCAGCAGTGAAGCCTACACCGGGGAGCTGTTTTTT.

This clone has a single count. The chain is built from TRBV19 and TRBJ1-1; no firm D call. Germline CDR1 and CDR2: LNHDA and SQIVND (reference sequence). The CDR3 is 13 amino acids. V lost 7 bases to trimming and J lost 6 bases, with 15 bases between them. The CDR3 loop is CASTETGFPEAFF. Here the CDR3 DNA reads TGTGCCAGTACCGAGACCGGGTTCCCTGAAGCTTTCTTT.

This clone was seen only once. The chain couples TRBV9 to TRBJ2-7; 7 bases agree with TRBD2. CDR3 length: 14 residues. Germline trimming cut 4 bases from V and 2 bases from J; bases unmatched to any gene: 6. Germline loops: CDR1 SGDLS, CDR2 YYNGEE. Here the CDR3 reads CASSSSGGAYEQYF. The CDR3 nucleotides are TGTGCCAGCAGCTCCTCGGGAGGCGCCTACGAGCAGTACTTC.

The genes are TRBV7-9 and TRBJ2-1; 7 nucleotides match TRBD2. The CDR3 is 15 residues long. Germline assignment: CDR1 SEHNR and CDR2 FQNEAQ (reference sequence). The V and J ends lost 6 bases and 7 bases, in that order; junction bases with no gene match: 12. The CDR3, as DNA: TGTGCCAGCAGACCCTATGGACTAGAAGGTAATGAGCAGTTCTTC. This codes for CASRPYGLEGNEQFF.

This clone has a handful of counts. The chain couples TRBV12-3 or TRBV12-4 to TRBJ1-5, with D unresolved. This CDR3 comprises 13 residues. V gave up 3 bases and J gave up 5 bases, with 8 bases separating them. The chain's CDR3 is CASSFEDYQPQHF. Written as DNA, the CDR3 is TGTGCCAGCAGTTTCGAAGACTATCAGCCCCAGCATTTT.

This chain links TRBV29-1 with TRBJ1-2; D unresolved. From germline, CDR1 is SQVTM and CDR2 ANQGSEA. V lost 5 bases, J lost 3 bases, and 7 bases lay in between. The CDR3 consists of 11 residues. CDR3 residues: CSVWQDYGYTF. The CDR3, as DNA: TGCAGCGTTTGGCAGGACTATGGCTACACCTTC.

The rearrangement links TRBV28 to TRBJ1-1; tentative D call: TRBD1 (5 bases). Germline CDR1 is MDHEN and CDR2 is SYDVKM. The CDR3 runs to 15 residues. Trimming shortened V by 6 bases and J by 0 bases, and 14 bases separated the two germline ends. The CDR3 reads CASRFVGLMNTEAFF. The CDR3 region has the DNA TGTGCCAGCAGGTTCGTGGGGCTCATGAACACTGAAGCTTTCTTT.

The J gene is TRBJ2-7, the V gene TRBV18; 7 nucleotides match TRBD1. The trim removed 6 bases at V and 5 bases at J, leaving 10 bases unmatched. The CDR3 sequence is 14 residues long. Germline V gene data show CDR1 as KGHSH and CDR2 as LQKENI. Here the CDR3 reads CASSLRDSTHEQYF. The CDR3 DNA follows: TGTGCCAGCTCGCTCCGGGACAGTACCCACGAGCAGTACTTC.

CDR3: CASSEPGTVGLYGYTF. The DNA for the CDR3 is TGTGCCAGCAGCGAACCAGGGACAGTCGGACTCTATGGCTACACCTTC. The V and J genes are TRBV7-2 and TRBJ1-2; TRBD1 agrees at 7 bases. Germline V lookup: CDR1 SGHTA, CDR2 FQGNSA. The V segment lost 5 bases and the J segment 4 bases; nucleotides outside the gene matches: 13. This CDR3 spans 16 amino acids. The full variable domain, completed using reference TRBV7-2 and TRBJ1-2, is GAGVSQSPSNKVTEKGKDVELRCDPISGHTALYWYRQSLGQGLEFLIYFQGNSAPDKSGLPSDRFSAERTGGSVSTLTIQRTQQEDSAVYLCASSEPGTVGLYGYTFGSGTRLTVV.

This clone turned up a few times. The CDR3 spells CASSLEGLGNQPQHF. The CDR3 nucleotides are TGTGCCAGCAGCTTGGAAGGACTCGGCAATCAGCCCCAGCATTTT. V usage is TRBV5-5 and J usage is TRBJ1-5, with no clear D. The CDR3 is made up of 15 amino acids. Trimming cost V 0 bases and J 2 bases, with 9 bases left between them. CDR1 and CDR2 (germline): SGHKS, YYEKEE (reference sequence).

This clone occurred once. The V call is TRBV29-1, the J call TRBJ2-5; D may be TRBD2 (6 bases). Looked up from germline, CDR1 is SQVTM and CDR2 is ANQGSEA. The CDR3 is made up of 15 amino acids. With 6 bases removed from V and 4 bases from J, the gap between germline ends came to 21 bases. CDR3 bases: TGCAGCGTAGCCCCGACCCCCGGGACTGGAGAGACCCAGTACTTC. Its protein product is CSVAPTPGTGETQYF. The entire variable domain, with the rest obtained from reference TRBV29-1 and TRBJ2-5, is as follows: SAVISQKPSRDICQRGTSLTIQCQVDSQVTMMFWYRQQPGQSLTLIATANQGSEATYESGFVIDKFPISRPNLTFSTLTVSNMSPEDSSIYLCSVAPTPGTGETQYFGPGTRLLVL.

A single count supports this clone. The V gene is TRBV18, the J gene TRBJ2-3; the D is unclear. The length of the CDR3 is 16 residues. Trimming removed 4 bases from V and 1 base from J, with 15 bases in between. Germline V gene data show CDR1 as KGHSH and CDR2 as LQKENI. Here the CDR3 DNA reads TGTGCCAGCTCACGCAACTGGCTAAGCGGCACAGATACGCAGTATTTT. The encoded protein is CASSRNWLSGTDTQYF.

The V and J genes are TRBV6-2 or TRBV6-3 and TRBJ1-5, with TRBD1 matching over 12 bases. The ends lost 5 bases at V and 4 bases at J; junction bases unmatched: 6. CDR3 length: 16 amino acids. Germline CDR1 is MNHEY and CDR2 is SVGEGT. CDR3 DNA: TGTGCCAGCAGTGGCCGGGACAGGGGGCGAAATCAGCCCCAGCATTTT. Translated, it gives CASSGRDRGRNQPQHF.

The rearrangement joins TRBV7-2 to TRBJ2-5, with a possible D match to TRBD2 (5 bases). CDR3 length equals 13 residues. Per germline, CDR1 SGHTA and CDR2 FQGNSA. With 5 bases removed from V and 5 bases from J, the gap between germline ends came to 12 bases. The CDR3 nucleotides are TGTGCCAGCAGCACCCGGACTTCGGAGACCCAGTACTTC. Its translation: CASSTRTSETQYF.

The chain combines TRBV4-2 with TRBJ2-3; 9 bases map to TRBD1. This CDR3 comprises 15 residues. V lost 2 bases, J lost 4 bases, and 4 bases stayed unmatched. Germline assignment: CDR1 LGHNA and CDR2 YNFKEQ. The DNA of the CDR3 is TGTGCCAGCAGCCAAAACAGGGGGCCGGCAGATACGCAGTATTTT. Amino acids: CASSQNRGPADTQYF.

J is TRBJ2-7 and V is TRBV15; maybe TRBD1 (6 bases). Germline V gene sequence: CDR1 LNHNV, CDR2 YYDKDF (reference sequence). V was trimmed by 3 bases and J by 2 bases, leaving 8 bases between them. The CDR3 is made up of 13 amino acids. Here the CDR3 DNA reads TGTGCCACCAGCAGGGACAGACCCTACGAGCAGTACTTC. Residues: CATSRDRPYEQYF.